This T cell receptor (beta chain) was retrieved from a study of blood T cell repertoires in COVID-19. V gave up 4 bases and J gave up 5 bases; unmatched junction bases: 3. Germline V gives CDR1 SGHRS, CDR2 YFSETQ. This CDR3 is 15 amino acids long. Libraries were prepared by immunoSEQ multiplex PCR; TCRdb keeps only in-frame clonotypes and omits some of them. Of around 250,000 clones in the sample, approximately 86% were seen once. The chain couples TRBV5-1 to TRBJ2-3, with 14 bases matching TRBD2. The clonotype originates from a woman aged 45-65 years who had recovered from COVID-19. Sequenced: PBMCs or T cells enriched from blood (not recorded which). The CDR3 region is CASSAGLAGVDTQYF. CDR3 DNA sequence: TGCGCCAGCAGCGCGGGACTAGCGGGAGTAGATACGCAGTATTTT. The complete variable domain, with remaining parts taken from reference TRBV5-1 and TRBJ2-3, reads KAGVTQTPRYLIKTRGQQVTLSCSPISGHRSVSWYQQTPGQGLQFLFEYFSETQRNKGNFPGRFSGRQFSNSRSEMNVSTLELGDSALYLCASSAGLAGVDTQYFGPGTRLTVL.